This T cell receptor (beta chain) was profiled in a study of response to subunit inactivated influenza vaccine. General study points: New T cells are recruited in small numbers by each seasonal influenza vaccination, according to the authors' suggestion.

TCRdb called the RT-PCR reads again in MiXCR, with one record for every CDR3 protein. The table records some 600,000 distinct CDR3 sequences, 14% of them present only once. The trim removed 4 bases at V and 0 bases at J, leaving 9 bases unmatched. Germline loops: CDR1 LGHNA, CDR2 YNFKEQ. This CDR3 is 16 amino acids long. A remark on this clonotype: Its antigen remains unknown.

The sample was PBMCs from blood, taken around 15 days before vaccination. The TCR originated in a middle-aged man who received an inactivated influenza vaccine. The gene calls are TRBV4-2 and TRBJ2-7; 7 bases align to TRBD1. CDR3 nucleotides: TGTGCCAGCAGCCGAGGACCGAGGGACAGCTCCTACGAGCAGTACTTC. It yields the protein CASSRGPRDSSYEQYF.